This note documents a single T cell receptor beta chain sequence. Its antigen is still unknown. V lost 9 bases, J lost 4 bases, and 12 bases lay in between. This CDR3 is 13 amino acids long. Per the germline V gene, CDR1 is MNHNS and CDR2 is SASEGT. This sample was taken from a study of chemoradiotherapy in HPV16-positive cancers. Overall study context: Candidate HPV-specific T-cell clones and common TCR motifs came from functional assays in two HPV16-positive patients.

Here immunoSEQ multiplex PCR was the method, and the copy in TCRdb shows in-frame clones only, minus some. Among 7,500 to 10,000 clones, around 81% were seen once, and the ten largest hold around 7.4%. General observations from the study: The functional HPV-specific definition rests on just a couple of HPV16-positive patients. Better recurrence-free survival went with HPV-responsive T-cell expansion in HPV16-positive patients. Candidate HPV-specific clones and E7-related TCR motifs grew in tumor during treatment.

The sample was gathered from a patient who underwent chemoradiotherapy. The V call is TRBV6-1, the J call TRBJ2-2, with D perhaps matching TRBD1 or TRBD2 (6 bases each). The TCR sequence derives from a human donor with HPV-associated anogenital cancer. In nucleotides, the CDR3 is TGTGCCAGAGGGGGGTTAGGCACCGGGGAGCTGTTTTTT. As protein: CARGGLGTGELFF.